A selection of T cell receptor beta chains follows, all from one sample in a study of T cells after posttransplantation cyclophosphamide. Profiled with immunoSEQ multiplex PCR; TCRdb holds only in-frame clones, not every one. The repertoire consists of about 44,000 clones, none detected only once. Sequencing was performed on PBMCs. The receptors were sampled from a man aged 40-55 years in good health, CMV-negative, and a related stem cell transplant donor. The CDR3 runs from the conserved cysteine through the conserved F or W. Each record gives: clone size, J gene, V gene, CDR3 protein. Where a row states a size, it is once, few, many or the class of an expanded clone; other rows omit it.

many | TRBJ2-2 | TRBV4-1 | CASSQDRIGLAGGTGELFF
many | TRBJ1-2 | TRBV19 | CASSMPGQLYGYTF
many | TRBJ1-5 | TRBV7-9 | CASSEGGQPQHF
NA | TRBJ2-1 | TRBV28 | CASSFGYREPYNEQFF
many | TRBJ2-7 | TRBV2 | CASSVGGGPYEQYF
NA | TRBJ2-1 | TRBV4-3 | CASSLNTRARNDEQFF
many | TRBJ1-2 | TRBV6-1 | CASSGGTSLYGYTF
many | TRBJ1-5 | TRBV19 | CASKAAANQPQHF
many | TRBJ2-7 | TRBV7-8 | CASSPYPGVISYEQYF
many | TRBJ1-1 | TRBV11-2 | CASSLELTEAFF
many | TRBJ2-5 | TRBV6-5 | CATARDREVGVTQYF
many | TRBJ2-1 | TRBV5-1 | CASSLARDSGYNEQFF
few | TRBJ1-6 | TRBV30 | CAWSVRTGDSSPLHF
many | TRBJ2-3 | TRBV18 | CASSPLAGGLTDTQYF
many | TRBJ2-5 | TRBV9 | CASSAGFRETQYF
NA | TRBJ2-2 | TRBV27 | CASSLNLLGGTNTGELFF
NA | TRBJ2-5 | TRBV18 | CASSPGLQETQYF
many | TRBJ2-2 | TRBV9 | CASSVAGGQFPGELFF
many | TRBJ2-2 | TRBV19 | CASSTTGEAGELFF
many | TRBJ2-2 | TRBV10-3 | CAISPGQPNTGELFF
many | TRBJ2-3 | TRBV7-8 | CASSLLQSLAAQYF
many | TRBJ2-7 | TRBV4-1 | CASSQDRLATYEQYF